The entry below gives a single T cell receptor (beta chain) sequence along with its context. Its cognate antigen is unknown. Repertoires were generated with immunoSEQ multiplex PCR, while TCRdb's copy carries only in-frame clones and drops some. The sample lists a few million clones, more than 90% seen once, with roughly 0.13% in the top ten. Splitting of CD4+ cells produced CD45RA+ naive and CD45RA-negative memory subsets. The entry originates in a study of shared clonotypes between healthy human individuals. About the research overall: CD8 memory received one plate per donor, CD8 naive two, CD4 memory three and CD4 naive three. Study-wide points: Represented diversity (both genetic and exposure-history) was limited by the small number of donors.

The CDR3 totals 15 residues. Deletions cut 2 bases from V and 1 base from J, with 14 bases between. Looked up from germline, CDR1 is GTSNPN and CDR2 is SVGIG (reference sequence). The sequence was obtained from a man between 18 and 35 years old in good health. This chain links TRBV30 with TRBJ2-5; D ambiguous. Sample: naive CD4+ T cells sorted from blood. Noted subset: CD45RA+ positively selected. The CDR3, as DNA: TGTGCCTGGAGTCAAGGGTGGGCACTCCAAGAGACCCAGTACTTC. It codes for CAWSQGWALQETQYF.